Many counts were recorded for the clone carrying this TCR beta chain. From the 5' RACE reads, TCRdb called clonotypes with MiXCR, one entry per CDR3 protein. The sample lists under 70,000 distinct CDR3 sequences, 3.5% occurring once. V dropped 3 bases and J dropped 2; count of bases not matched to a gene: 4. Germline values: CDR1 SGHRS, CDR2 YFSETQ. The CDR3 consists of 14 residues. Unsorted libraries were generated from 2 million PBMCs held at -80 degrees C. This sample is part of a study of neurological immune-mediated disorders. The TCR comes from a woman between 25 and 40 years old with multiple sclerosis. The sequencing input was PBMCs. The J gene is TRBJ1-1, the V gene TRBV5-1; 7 bases agree with TRBD1. The CDR3 nucleotides read TGCGCCAGCAGCTGGGGGACAGCCAACACTGAAGCTTTCTTT. Translating gives CASSWGTANTEAFF.